The following is a T cell receptor (beta chain) sequence with its context. Its antigen is still unknown. The sample comes from a study of multiple sclerosis patients with progressive multifocal leukoencephalopathy. The CDR3 contains 12 residues. Trimming stripped 0 bases from V and 6 bases from J, with 8 bases between. CDR1 and CDR2 (germline): GTSNPN, SVGIG (reference sequence). As to time point: roughly 13 months of natalizumab therapy. Study observations and caveats: TRBV and TRBJ usage showed no common pattern when PML developed. Most PML patients had lower entropy, suggesting less diverse TRB repertoires.

This was a survey-level run. Synthetic inline TR CDR3 controls covering all V-J pairings were spiked into each PCR. Method: immunoSEQ multiplex PCR; TCRdb's copy keeps in-frame clones and lacks some. The sample includes tens of thousands of clones, 85% to 90% of them seen just once. The clonotype was recovered from a human donor with multiple sclerosis. Sequenced here: PBMCs, sampled from a patient treated with natalizumab. V and J are TRBV30 and TRBJ2-5, with D unclear. CDR3 protein: CAWSVPGKTQYF. The CDR3 DNA follows: TGTGCCTGGAGTGTCCCCGGAAAGACCCAGTACTTC.